A single sample is the source of the 25 T cell receptor beta chains below, sequenced in a study of cytomegalovirus exposure and HLA in healthy donors. The PCR had 60 Vbeta and 13 Jbeta primers. Sequencing was performed with immunoSEQ multiplex PCR; in TCRdb, only in-frame clones are kept and a portion is missing. Among 130,000 or so clones listed, roughly 78% were seen once. Sequenced material: PBMCs. All receptors come from a young man in good health and CMV-seronegative.

The chain recombines TRBV29-1 with TRBJ1-5; 9 nucleotides agree with TRBD1. The V gene's germline CDR1 is SQVTM and CDR2 ANQGSEA. The CDR3 loop spans 15 amino acids. Germline trimming cut 7 bases from V and 5 bases from J; bases unmatched to any gene: 12. The CDR3 is CSATLRGQGHQPQHF. The CDR3 nucleotides read TGCAGCGCCACACTCCGGGGACAGGGACATCAGCCCCAGCATTTT.

As to this clone: This specimen includes other DNA sequences encoding the same CDR3. CDR3 protein: CASSPDGQNNSPLHF. CDR3 nucleotide sequence: TGTGCCAGCAGTCCGGACGGACAAAATAATTCACCCCTCCACTTT. The chain links TRBV6-5 to TRBJ1-6, with a possible D match to TRBD1 (5 bases). V lost 5 bases and J 5 bases, leaving 13 bases between the germline ends. The CDR3 sequence is 15 residues long. Germline V lookup: CDR1 MNHEY, CDR2 SVGAGI.

This clone has a handful of counts. This rearrangement joins TRBV28 to TRBJ1-1; possible D gene TRBD1, 5 bases. The CDR3 has 14 amino acids. The germline gives CDR1 MDHEN, CDR2 SYDVKM. Trimming cost V 3 bases and J 6 bases, with 14 bases left between them. The CDR3 reads CASSFIQERAEAFF. CDR3 nucleotide sequence: TGTGCCAGCAGTTTCATACAGGAGAGAGCTGAAGCTTTCTTT.

This chain connects TRBV5-1 to TRBJ2-7; 13 nucleotides line up with TRBD2. V lost 4 bases, J lost 7 bases, and 14 bases stayed unmatched. CDR3 length equals 17 residues. The germline CDR1 and CDR2 sequences are SGHRS and YFSETQ. DNA for the CDR3: TGCGCCAGCAGCAGCGGACTAGCGGGAGCGGGGTCGTCGGAGCAGTACTTC. It specifies CASSSGLAGAGSSEQYF.

This clone was picked up a small number of times. This chain joins TRBV5-4 and TRBJ2-1, with 9 bases lining up with TRBD2. Germline CDR1 reads SGHNT; CDR2 reads YYREEE (reference sequence). J gave up 6 bases and V 0 bases, and 4 bases lay outside the gene matches. This CDR3 contains 15 residues. This CDR3 reads CASSLEGLALNEQFF. CDR3 sequence (DNA): TGTGCCAGCAGCTTGGAGGGACTAGCTCTCAATGAGCAGTTCTTC.

The rearrangement links TRBV6-5 to TRBJ1-5; D is possibly TRBD1 (6 bases). CDR1 and CDR2 (germline): MNHEY, SVGAGI. The CDR3 loop spans 14 amino acids. V lost 6 bases and J lost 6, with 15 bases in between. The CDR3 DNA reads TGTGCCAGCAGCCCAGCAGGGGTAAGTCAGCCCCAGCATTTT. The encoded protein is CASSPAGVSQPQHF.

The chain is built from TRBV19 and TRBJ2-1, with unresolved D. This CDR3 is built from 13 residues. The germline CDR1 and CDR2 sequences are LNHDA and SQIVND (reference sequence). The germline V and J ends were trimmed by 3 bases and 7 bases, with 10 bases remaining between them. CDR3 coding DNA: TGTGCCAGTAGTATCCTCGCCGGGAATGAGCAGTTCTTC. Translation gives CASSILAGNEQFF.

This clone was detected once. This rearrangement joins TRBV6-5 to TRBJ2-3; D may be TRBD2 (5 bases). The CDR3 runs 14 residues. V lost 7 bases and J lost 3, with 14 bases in between. Looked up from germline, CDR1 is MNHEY and CDR2 is SVGAGI. The CDR3 nucleotides are TGTGCCAGCAAAGCGGTGGGGAGTACAGATACGCAGTATTTT. Its protein product is CASKAVGSTDTQYF.

This rearrangement joins TRBV11-2 to TRBJ1-4; 8 positions match TRBD1. The CDR3 has 15 residues. The V segment lost 5 bases and the J segment 2 bases; nucleotides outside the gene matches: 4. Germline V gene lookup returns CDR1 SGHAT and CDR2 FQNNGV. DNA of the CDR3: TGTGCCAGCAGCAGGACAGGGTTCACTAATGAAAAACTGTTTTTT. It codes for CASSRTGFTNEKLFF.

The chain combines TRBV27 with TRBJ1-5, with no clear D. Germline loops: CDR1 MNHEY, CDR2 SMNVEV (reference sequence). CDR3 length: 13 amino acids. V was shortened by 1 base and J by 4 bases, with 5 bases between the two germline ends. CDR3 amino acids: CASSLWRNQPQHF. Here the CDR3 DNA reads TGTGCCAGCAGTTTATGGAGGAATCAGCCCCAGCATTTT.

The V gene is TRBV18, the J gene TRBJ2-5; possibly TRBD1 for D (6 bases). This CDR3 has 14 amino acids. Germline V gene lookup returns CDR1 KGHSH and CDR2 LQKENI. The V end was cut by 2 bases, the J end by 5 bases, with 12 bases between. CDR3 sequence: CASSPTPDRETQYF. The CDR3 DNA follows: TGTGCCAGCTCACCAACCCCCGACAGGGAGACCCAGTACTTC.

The rearrangement uses TRBV2 and TRBJ1-4, with 9 bases that match TRBD1. With V trimmed by 4 bases and J by 7 bases, 13 bases remained unmatched. Germline CDR1 reads SNHLY; CDR2 reads FYNNEI. The CDR3 contains 17 residues. CDR3 in DNA: TGTGCCAGCAGTGGGGGCACCGGGACAGGGCGCGGTGAAAAACTGTTTTTT. Its protein is CASSGGTGTGRGEKLFF.

The J gene is TRBJ2-1, the V gene TRBV19; 8 bases line up with TRBD2. CDR3 length: 15 residues. CDR1 and CDR2 from the germline V gene are LNHDA and SQIVND (reference sequence). With V trimmed by 1 base and J by 6 bases, 5 bases remained unmatched. The CDR3 DNA sequence: TGTGCCAGTAGTATAGTTGGACTAGCCCTCAATGAGCAGTTCTTC. This codes for CASSIVGLALNEQFF.

V is TRBV5-1 and J is TRBJ2-2, with 9 bases matching TRBD1. In germline, CDR1 is SGHRS, CDR2 YFSETQ. J lost 4 bases, V lost 3 bases, and 4 bases had no gene match. CDR3 length: 15 residues. CDR3 in DNA: TGCGCCAGCAGCTCACAGACAGGGGGCACCGGGGAGCTGTTTTTT. This translates into CASSSQTGGTGELFF.

This clone is a singleton in its sample. This chain joins TRBV7-2 and TRBJ1-4; 8 nucleotides agree with TRBD1. This CDR3 has 15 residues. Trimming cost V 5 bases and J 2 bases; bases outside gene matches: 4. Germline CDR1 is SGHTA and CDR2 is FQGNSA. Written as DNA, the CDR3 is TGTGCCAGCAGCCCCCAGGGGGCGACTAATGAAAAACTGTTTTTT. Residues: CASSPQGATNEKLFF.

The chain links TRBV29-1 to TRBJ2-7, with 8 bases identical to TRBD2. The CDR3 consists of 14 residues. Germline V CDR1 and CDR2: SQVTM, ANQGSEA. J lost 0 bases, V lost 6 bases, and 7 bases had no gene match. The DNA for the CDR3 is TGCAGCGTCCGGGGTAGCGGGATCTCCTACGAGCAGTACTTC. It yields the protein CSVRGSGISYEQYF.

The J gene is TRBJ1-1, the V gene TRBV5-8; maybe TRBD1 (5 bases). The germline V and J ends were trimmed by 3 bases and 1 base, with 10 bases remaining between them. Germline V lookup: CDR1 SGHTS, CDR2 YDEGEE. This CDR3 is built from 14 residues. The CDR3 here is CASSSSDRNTEAFF. CDR3 DNA sequence: TGTGCCAGCAGCTCCTCAGACAGGAACACTGAAGCTTTCTTT.

The chain has TRBV5-1 and TRBJ2-1, with a possible D match to TRBD2 (5 bases). V was cut by 4 bases and J by 2 bases, with 13 bases left in between. CDR3 size: 15 residues. Germline CDR1 SGHRS, CDR2 YFSETQ. The CDR3: CASSPHGDAYNEQFF. The CDR3 DNA reads TGCGCCAGCAGCCCCCACGGGGATGCCTACAATGAGCAGTTCTTC.

As concerns this clone: At one of its ends the junction is not consistent with the germline gene, which may arise from a read error. In DNA, the CDR3 is TGTGCCAGCAGCCTCCTAGCGGAGTACAGTGAGCAGTTCTTC. It is translated as CASSLLAEYSEQFF. The chain employs TRBV6-4 and TRBJ2-1, with 7 bases matching TRBD2. CDR3 size: 14 residues. Germline V gives CDR1 MRHNA, CDR2 SNTAGT.

This chain links TRBV6-5 with TRBJ2-4; D not resolved. Germline V gene data show CDR1 as MNHEY and CDR2 as SVGAGI. V dropped 0 bases and J dropped 5 bases, with 8 bases sitting between them. The CDR3 has 14 amino acids. The CDR3 is CASSYSGSENIQYF. CDR3 DNA sequence: TGTGCCAGCAGTTACTCCGGCAGCGAAAACATTCAGTACTTC.

The CDR3 region is CSVEDLSYEQYF. In DNA form, the CDR3 reads TGCAGCGTTGAAGATCTTTCCTACGAGCAGTACTTC. This chain joins TRBV29-1 and TRBJ2-7; D unclear. Germline V gene data show CDR1 as SQVTM and CDR2 as ANQGSEA. This CDR3 comprises 12 residues. Trimming removed 0 bases at V and 1 base at J, with 4 bases between.

V is TRBV5-1 and J is TRBJ2-7, with 8 bases fitting TRBD2. CDR3 length: 18 amino acids. Germline trimming cut 0 bases from V and 2 bases from J; bases unmatched to any gene: 13. Germline assignment: CDR1 SGHRS and CDR2 YFSETQ. CDR3: CASSLASSQTSDPYEQYF. CDR3 bases: TGCGCCAGCAGCTTGGCCTCCAGTCAGACTAGCGACCCCTACGAGCAGTACTTC.

Comments on this clone: One end of the junction fails to match germline, which may point to a read error. The CDR3 DNA reads TGTGCCAGCGGTGAAGAAAGGGGGCGAGCTTTCTTT. Protein product: CASGEERGRAFF. The V and J genes are TRBV6-1 and TRBJ1-1; 7 bases agree with TRBD1. The CDR3 covers 12 residues. Germline lookup yields CDR1 MNHNS and CDR2 SASEGT.

V usage is TRBV4-1 and J usage is TRBJ1-6, with TRBD1 identical over 8 bases. The ends lost 6 bases at V and 0 bases at J; junction bases unmatched: 7. The CDR3 is made up of 17 amino acids. CDR1 and CDR2 (germline): MGHRA, YSYEKL. The CDR3 nucleotides read TGCGCCAGCAGGACAGGGGAGCGGGGCTCCTATAATTCACCCCTCCACTTT. This encodes CASRTGERGSYNSPLHF.

The chain is built from TRBV30 and TRBJ2-2, with 7 bases that match TRBD1. V shed 0 bases, J shed 5 bases, and the junction held 9 bases outside the gene matches. Germline V CDR1 and CDR2: GTSNPN, SVGIG (reference sequence). The CDR3 is made up of 16 amino acids. CDR3 sequence reads: CAWSVGTALGTGELFF. The CDR3 DNA reads as TGTGCCTGGAGTGTGGGGACAGCTCTGGGGACCGGGGAGCTGTTTTTT.